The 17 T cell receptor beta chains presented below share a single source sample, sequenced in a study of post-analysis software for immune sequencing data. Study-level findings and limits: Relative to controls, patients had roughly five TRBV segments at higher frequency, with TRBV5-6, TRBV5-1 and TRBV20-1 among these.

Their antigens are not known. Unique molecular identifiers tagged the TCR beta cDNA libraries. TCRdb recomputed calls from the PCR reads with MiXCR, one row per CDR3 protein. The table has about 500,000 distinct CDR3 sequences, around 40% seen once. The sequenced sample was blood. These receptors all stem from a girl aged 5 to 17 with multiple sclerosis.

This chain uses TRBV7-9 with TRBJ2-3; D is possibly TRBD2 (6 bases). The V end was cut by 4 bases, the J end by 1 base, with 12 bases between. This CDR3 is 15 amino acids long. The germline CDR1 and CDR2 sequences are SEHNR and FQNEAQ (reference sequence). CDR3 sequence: CASSSASVRTDTQYF. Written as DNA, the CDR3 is TGTGCCAGCAGCTCCGCTAGCGTTCGCACAGATACGCAGTATTTT. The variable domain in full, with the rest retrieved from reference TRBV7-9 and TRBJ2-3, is DTGVSQNPRHKITKRGQNVTFRCDPISEHNRLYWYRQTLGQGPEFLTYFQNEAQLEKSRLLSDRFSAERPKGSFSTLEIQRTEQGDSAMYLCASSSASVRTDTQYFGPGTRLTVL.

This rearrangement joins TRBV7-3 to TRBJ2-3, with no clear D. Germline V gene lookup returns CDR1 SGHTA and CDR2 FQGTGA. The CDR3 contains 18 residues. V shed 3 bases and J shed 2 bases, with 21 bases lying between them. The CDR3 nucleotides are TGTGCCAGCAGCTTCCCTATGGCGGATGACATCGTCACAGATACGCAGTATTTT. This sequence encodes CASSFPMADDIVTDTQYF.

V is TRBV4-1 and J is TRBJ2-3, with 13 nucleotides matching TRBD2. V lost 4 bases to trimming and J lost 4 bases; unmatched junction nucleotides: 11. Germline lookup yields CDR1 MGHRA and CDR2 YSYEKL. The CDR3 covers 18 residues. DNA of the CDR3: TGCGCCAGCAGCCCCGGACTAGCGGGAGTGAGGGGGGCAGATACGCAGTATTTT. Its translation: CASSPGLAGVRGADTQYF.

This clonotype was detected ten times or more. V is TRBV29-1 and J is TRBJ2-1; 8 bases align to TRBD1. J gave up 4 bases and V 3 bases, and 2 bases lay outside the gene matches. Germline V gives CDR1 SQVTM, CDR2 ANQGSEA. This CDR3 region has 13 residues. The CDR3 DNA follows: TGCAGCGTTGACAGGGGGCCGTACAATGAGCAGTTCTTC. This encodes CSVDRGPYNEQFF.

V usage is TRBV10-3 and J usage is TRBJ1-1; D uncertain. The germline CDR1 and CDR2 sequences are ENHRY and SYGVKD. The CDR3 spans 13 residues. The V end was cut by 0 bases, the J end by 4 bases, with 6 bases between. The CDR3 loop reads CAISESGFTEAFF. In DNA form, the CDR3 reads TGTGCCATCAGTGAGTCAGGGTTCACTGAAGCTTTCTTT.

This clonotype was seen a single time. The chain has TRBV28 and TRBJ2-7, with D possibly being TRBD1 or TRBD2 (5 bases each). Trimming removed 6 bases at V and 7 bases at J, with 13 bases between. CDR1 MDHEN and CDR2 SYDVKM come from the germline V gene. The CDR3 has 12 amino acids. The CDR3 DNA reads TGTGCCAGCAGACTGAGGGGTGCGGAGCAGTACTTC. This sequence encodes CASRLRGAEQYF.

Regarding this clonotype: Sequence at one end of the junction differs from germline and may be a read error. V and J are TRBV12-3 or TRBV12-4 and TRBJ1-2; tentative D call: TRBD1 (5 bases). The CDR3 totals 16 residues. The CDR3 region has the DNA TGTGCCAGCACTCTTCGACAGACCCTATCTAACTATGGCTGCACCTTC. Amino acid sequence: CASTLRQTLSNYGCTF.

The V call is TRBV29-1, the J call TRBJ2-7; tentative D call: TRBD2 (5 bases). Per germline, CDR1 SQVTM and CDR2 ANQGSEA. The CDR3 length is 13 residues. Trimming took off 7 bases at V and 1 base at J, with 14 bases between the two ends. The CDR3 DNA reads TGCAGCGCAGAGTTCTCGGGGTCCTACGAGCAGTACTTC. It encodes CSAEFSGSYEQYF.

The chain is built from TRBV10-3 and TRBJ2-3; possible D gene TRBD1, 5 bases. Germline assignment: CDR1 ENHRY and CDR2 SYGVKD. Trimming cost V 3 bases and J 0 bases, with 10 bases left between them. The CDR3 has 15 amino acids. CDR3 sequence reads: CAISDYRFSTDTQYF. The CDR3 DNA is TGTGCCATCAGTGACTACAGGTTCAGCACAGATACGCAGTATTTT.

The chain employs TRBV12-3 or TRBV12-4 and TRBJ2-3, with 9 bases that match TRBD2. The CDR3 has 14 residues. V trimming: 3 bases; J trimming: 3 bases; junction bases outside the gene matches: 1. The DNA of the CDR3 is TGTGCCAGCAGTTTCCTAGCGGGGACAGATACGCAGTATTTT. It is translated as CASSFLAGTDTQYF.

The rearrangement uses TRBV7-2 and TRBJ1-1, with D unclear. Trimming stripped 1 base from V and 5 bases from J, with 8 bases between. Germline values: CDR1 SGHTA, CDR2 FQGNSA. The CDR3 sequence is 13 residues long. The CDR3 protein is CASSLVWTTEAFF. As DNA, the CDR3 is TGTGCCAGCAGCTTAGTTTGGACGACTGAAGCTTTCTTT.

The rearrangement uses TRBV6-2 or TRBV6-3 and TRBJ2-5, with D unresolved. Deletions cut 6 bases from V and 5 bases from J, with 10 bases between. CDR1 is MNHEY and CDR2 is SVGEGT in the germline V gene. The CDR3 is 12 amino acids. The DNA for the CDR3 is TGTGCCAGCAGCAACGGGCGGGAGACCCAGTACTTC. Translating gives CASSNGRETQYF.

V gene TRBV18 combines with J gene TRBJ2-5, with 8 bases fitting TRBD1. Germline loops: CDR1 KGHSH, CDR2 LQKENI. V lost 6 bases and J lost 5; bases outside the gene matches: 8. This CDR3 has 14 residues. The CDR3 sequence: CASSPTGAKETQYF. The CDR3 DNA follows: TGTGCCAGCTCCCCGACAGGGGCGAAGGAGACCCAGTACTTC. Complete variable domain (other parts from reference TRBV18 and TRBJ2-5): NAGVMQNPRHLVRRRGQEARLRCSPMKGHSHVYWYRQLPEEGLKFMVYLQKENIIDESGMPKERFSAEFPKEGPSILRIQQVVRGDSAAYFCASSPTGAKETQYFGPGTRLLVL.

The CDR3 spells CSVEPLLQGNGGSYNEQFF. CDR3 nucleotides: TGCAGCGTTGAACCCCTTTTACAGGGTAACGGGGGCTCCTACAATGAGCAGTTCTTC. The genes are TRBV29-1 and TRBJ2-1; D may be TRBD1 or TRBD2 (6 bases each). Trimming left V 2 bases short and J 0 bases short, with 23 bases between. Looked up from germline, CDR1 is SQVTM and CDR2 is ANQGSEA. CDR3 size: 19 residues.

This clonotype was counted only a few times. This CDR3 is CASSLAATFYEQYF. CDR3 nucleotide sequence: TGTGCCAGCAGCTTAGCGGCCACCTTCTACGAGCAGTACTTC. This sequence joins TRBV7-9 and TRBJ2-4; D call uncertain. Judging by the DNA end, TRBJ2-7 fits better; the J call may be wrong. CDR1 SEHNR and CDR2 FQNEAQ come from the germline V gene (reference sequence). The CDR3 contains 14 residues.

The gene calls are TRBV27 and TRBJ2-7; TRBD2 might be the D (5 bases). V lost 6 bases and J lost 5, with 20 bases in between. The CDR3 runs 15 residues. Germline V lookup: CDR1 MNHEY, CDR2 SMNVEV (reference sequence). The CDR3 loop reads CASSLRTHRGNEQYF. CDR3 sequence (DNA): TGTGCCAGCAGCCTTCGGACCCACCGGGGAAACGAGCAGTACTTC.

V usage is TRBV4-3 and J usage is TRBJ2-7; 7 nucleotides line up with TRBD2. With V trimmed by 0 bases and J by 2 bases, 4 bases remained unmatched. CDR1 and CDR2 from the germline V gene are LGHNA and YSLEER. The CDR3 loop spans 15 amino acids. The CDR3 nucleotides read TGCGCCAGCAGCCAAGATGGCGGGAGTCCCTACGAGCAGTACTTC. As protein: CASSQDGGSPYEQYF.